The 30 T cell receptor beta chains given below trace back to one sample, sequenced in a study of T cells after somatic rescue of genetic block. Assay used: immunoSEQ multiplex PCR; TCRdb lists only in-frame clones, some missing. The sample consists of more than 12,000 clones, roughly 70% of them appearing once. The sequenced sample consisted of peripheral blood mononuclear cells (PBMCs). The receptors stem from a man between 18 and 35 years old.

The chain combines TRBV6-6 with TRBJ2-2, with 11 bases lining up with TRBD2. The CDR3 runs to 16 residues. Per germline, CDR1 MNHNY and CDR2 SVGAGI (reference sequence). With 4 bases clipped from V and 4 bases from J, the junction kept 5 bases outside the gene matches. CDR3 in amino acids: CASSSLAGGGTGELFF. The CDR3 DNA reads TGTGCCAGCAGTTCATTAGCGGGAGGGGGCACCGGGGAGCTGTTTTTT.

This chain joins TRBV19 and TRBJ2-3; TRBD2 aligns across 7 bases. Germline loops: CDR1 LNHDA, CDR2 SQIVND (reference sequence). The V segment lost 3 bases and the J segment 4 bases; nucleotides outside the gene matches: 4. This CDR3 has 14 amino acids. The CDR3 loop reads CASSISGGADTQYF. DNA of the CDR3: TGTGCCAGTAGTATCTCGGGAGGAGCAGATACGCAGTATTTT.

This chain joins TRBV6-6 and TRBJ2-3; TRBD2 aligns across 8 bases. Germline CDR1 MNHNY, CDR2 SVGAGI (reference sequence). V gave up 7 bases and J gave up 6 bases; unmatched junction bases: 12. The CDR3 covers 15 residues. The CDR3 reads CASNKGGTRADTQYF. The CDR3 DNA reads as TGTGCCAGCAACAAAGGGGGGACTAGGGCGGATACGCAGTATTTT.

The V gene is TRBV6-1, the J gene TRBJ1-6; D gene uncertain. The CDR3 is 13 residues long. Between the trimmed V and J ends, which lost 5 bases and 16 bases, there was a span of 18 bases. The germline V gene has CDR1 MNHNS and CDR2 SASEGT. DNA for the CDR3: TGTGCCAGCAGTACTCTTCAGGCTTTTGCGCTCCACTTT. This sequence encodes CASSTLQAFALHF.

V gene TRBV19 combines with J gene TRBJ1-1; possibly TRBD1 for D (6 bases). Germline loops: CDR1 LNHDA, CDR2 SQIVND (reference sequence). The CDR3 is made up of 15 amino acids. The V gene lost 8 bases and the J gene lost 4 bases, with 20 bases spanning the gap. In nucleotides, the CDR3 is TGTGCCAGTGGAGCGGGAACAGGGTTAGGCACTGAAGCTTTCTTT. Amino acids: CASGAGTGLGTEAFF.

The chain joins TRBV6-5 to TRBJ2-5, with D maybe TRBD1 (6 bases). The length of the CDR3 is 14 residues. The V end lost 8 bases, the J end lost 5 bases, and 18 bases lay between the germline ends. In germline, CDR1 is MNHEY, CDR2 SVGAGI. The DNA for the CDR3 is TGTGCCAGCGCCAGGACAGAGATAGGGGAGACCCAGTACTTC. Amino acids: CASARTEIGETQYF.

V usage is TRBV7-8 and J usage is TRBJ1-1; maybe TRBD1 (5 bases). V was pared by 1 base and J by 2 bases, with 8 bases between. This CDR3 has 14 residues. From germline, CDR1 is SGHVS and CDR2 FQNEAQ. CDR3 nucleotides: TGTGCCAGCAGCTTAGGGACAATAAACACTGAAGCTTTCTTT. This encodes CASSLGTINTEAFF. The full variable domain, rest sourced from reference TRBV7-8 and TRBJ1-1, is GAGVSQSPRYKVAKRGQDVALRCDPISGHVSLFWYQQALGQGPEFLTYFQNEAQLDKSGLPSDRFFAERPEGSVSTLKIQRTQQEDSAVYLCASSLGTINTEAFFGQGTRLTVV.

V gene TRBV6-1 combines with J gene TRBJ2-1; D unresolved. This CDR3 spans 11 amino acids. In germline, CDR1 is MNHNS, CDR2 SASEGT. The V and J ends lost 7 bases and 7 bases respectively, with 8 bases between them. The CDR3 DNA reads as TGTGCCAGCACCCCGTTGAATGAGCAGTTCTTC. Translated: CASTPLNEQFF.

The chain uses TRBV29-1 and TRBJ2-7, with D maybe TRBD2 (6 bases). Trimming took off 7 bases at V and 0 bases at J, with 13 bases between the two ends. The CDR3 length is 13 residues. Germline V lookup: CDR1 SQVTM, CDR2 ANQGSEA. Here the CDR3 DNA reads TGCAGCGCACGGGGGTTCGGCTCCTACGAGCAGTACTTC. It yields the protein CSARGFGSYEQYF.

The J gene is TRBJ2-5, the V gene TRBV6-1; D might be TRBD1 (6 bases). V lost 3 bases and J lost 1, with 12 bases in between. Germline CDR1 MNHNS, CDR2 SASEGT. The CDR3 length is 15 residues. The chain's CDR3 is CASSDPSRGQETQYF. DNA for the CDR3: TGTGCCAGCAGTGACCCCTCCAGGGGCCAAGAGACCCAGTACTTC.

This rearrangement joins TRBV5-7 to TRBJ2-3; no definite D call. TRBV5-7 falls under the ORF class, with uncertain function. The CDR3 is 17 amino acids. Deletions cut 0 bases from V and 3 bases from J, with 17 bases between. DNA of the CDR3: TGTGCCAGCAGCTTGGTTATCAACACAACGGATACAGATACGCAGTATTTT. This codes for CASSLVINTTDTDTQYF.

The rearrangement joins TRBV6-1 to TRBJ1-2; 9 positions agree with TRBD1. This CDR3 has 13 residues. With 6 bases clipped from V and 6 bases from J, the junction kept 5 bases outside the gene matches. Germline V gene lookup returns CDR1 MNHNS and CDR2 SASEGT. The CDR3 spells CASRDWTGDGYTF. CDR3 nucleotides: TGTGCCAGCAGGGATTGGACAGGGGATGGCTACACCTTC.

The chain is built from TRBV11-2 and TRBJ2-1; a weak D match, TRBD1 (6 bases). Germline V gives CDR1 SGHAT, CDR2 FQNNGV. V lost 1 base and J 10 bases, leaving 17 bases between the germline ends. The CDR3 has 15 amino acids. In DNA form, the CDR3 reads TGTGCCAGCAGCTTAGGTTCCCTACAGGGAATAGAGCAGTTCTTC. This sequence encodes CASSLGSLQGIEQFF.

The genes are TRBV9 and TRBJ2-1; 11 nucleotides line up with TRBD2. Germline V gene sequence: CDR1 SGDLS, CDR2 YYNGEE. Trimming took 0 bases from V and 8 from J; bases not matched to a gene: 4. The CDR3 totals 15 residues. CDR3 loop: CASSVEGSGRDEQFF. The CDR3 nucleotides read TGTGCCAGCAGCGTAGAGGGTAGCGGGAGGGATGAGCAGTTCTTC.

The chain combines TRBV15 with TRBJ1-2; unclear D gene. Per germline, CDR1 LNHNV and CDR2 YYDKDF (reference sequence). The CDR3 loop spans 12 amino acids. The V gene lost 1 base and the J gene lost 4 bases, with 4 bases spanning the gap. The CDR3 DNA reads as TGTGCCACCAGCAGAGGCACCTATGGCTACACCTTC. Translation gives CATSRGTYGYTF.

The gene calls are TRBV10-3 and TRBJ2-5, with D perhaps TRBD1 or TRBD2 (5 bases each). The end of the DNA fits TRBJ2-7 better, so the J call may be wrong. CDR3 length equals 14 residues. From germline, CDR1 is ENHRY and CDR2 SYGVKD. Here the CDR3 DNA reads TGTGCCATCAGCAGTAGGGGAGAGTCCTACGAGCAGTACTTC. Its translation: CAISSRGESYEQYF.

This clone appeared once. The chain has TRBV6-5 and TRBJ2-1; D is tentatively TRBD1 or TRBD2 (5 bases each). Trimming removed 7 bases from V and 8 bases from J, with 21 bases in between. The length of the CDR3 is 15 residues. Germline V gene data show CDR1 as MNHEY and CDR2 as SVGAGI. CDR3 in amino acids: CASTELGAEGHEQFF. CDR3 in DNA: TGTGCCAGCACTGAGTTGGGCGCTGAGGGGCATGAGCAGTTCTTC.

The table lists this clone with a count of one. The chain carries TRBV27 and TRBJ2-7; 10 bases map to TRBD2. This CDR3 has 15 residues. CDR1 and CDR2 from the germline V gene are MNHEY and SMNVEV (reference sequence). J lost 2 bases, V lost 6 bases, and 7 bases had no gene match. CDR3 sequence: CASSHKREGPYEQYF. The CDR3, as DNA: TGTGCCAGCAGCCACAAGCGGGAGGGCCCCTACGAGCAGTACTTC.

This clone was observed a handful of times. The chain links TRBV6-5 to TRBJ2-1; 8 bases agree with TRBD1. The trim removed 2 bases at V and 6 bases at J, leaving 3 bases unmatched. The germline V gene encodes CDR1 MNHEY and CDR2 SVGAGI. The CDR3 length is 14 residues. CDR3: CASSYGQGRNEQFF. CDR3 nucleotide sequence: TGTGCCAGCAGTTACGGACAGGGACGCAATGAGCAGTTCTTC.

This clone has more than one count but fewer than ten. The chain links TRBV4-2 to TRBJ2-3; D unclear. V dropped 8 bases and J dropped 3 bases, with 15 bases sitting between them. This CDR3 spans 14 amino acids. CDR1 is LGHNA and CDR2 is YNFKEQ in the germline V gene. CDR3 coding DNA: TGTGCCAGCCGGGCCTCGGGCTCAACAGATACGCAGTATTTT. Amino acid sequence: CASRASGSTDTQYF.

This clone was seen just once. CDR3 sequence (DNA): TGTGCCAGCAGTCCCAGGGATAGTTCACCCCTCCACTTT. It codes for CASSPRDSSPLHF. The chain is built from TRBV6-5 and TRBJ1-6; TRBD1 is a possible D gene (5 bases). V lost 5 bases and J lost 9, with 11 bases in between. There are 13 residues in the CDR3. Germline lookup yields CDR1 MNHEY and CDR2 SVGAGI.

A single count supports this clone. This chain connects TRBV23-1 to TRBJ2-1, with D possibly being TRBD1 or TRBD2 (5 bases each). TRBV23-1 is assigned to the ORF class and has an uncertain function. Trimming shortened V by 8 bases and J by 5 bases, and 22 bases separated the two germline ends. This CDR3 spans 16 amino acids. CDR3 DNA: TGCGCCAGCTTCGAGTCGAGGGACCGCCGAAACAATGAGCAGTTCTTC. It specifies CASFESRDRRNNEQFF.

The CDR3 nucleotides are TGTGCCAGCAGTCCACAGTGGCGAATCCCTGAAGCTTTCTTT. Protein sequence: CASSPQWRIPEAFF. V usage is TRBV28 and J usage is TRBJ1-1; no clear D. The CDR3 runs to 14 residues. V shed 5 bases and J shed 6 bases, with 16 bases lying between them. Germline V gene lookup returns CDR1 MDHEN and CDR2 SYDVKM.

The chain uses TRBV5-1 and TRBJ2-2; tentatively, D is TRBD1 (6 bases). CDR3 size: 15 residues. CDR1 is SGHRS, CDR2 YFSETQ, per germline. Trimming pared 0 bases from V and 4 bases from J, leaving 10 bases between. CDR3 residues: CASSLGQVFTGELFF. The CDR3 DNA follows: TGCGCCAGCAGCTTGGGACAGGTCTTCACCGGGGAGCTGTTTTTT.

The CDR3 region is CAWSPLLASGPSTDTQYF. The DNA for the CDR3 is TGTGCCTGGAGCCCTCTGCTTGCATCAGGGCCAAGCACAGATACGCAGTATTTT. The V call is TRBV30, the J call TRBJ2-3; perhaps TRBD1 as D (5 bases). The CDR3 spans 18 residues. Germline V gene sequence: CDR1 GTSNPN, CDR2 SVGIG (reference sequence). Trimming shortened V by 3 bases and J by 0 bases, and 22 bases separated the two germline ends.

The V and J genes are TRBV6-5 and TRBJ1-1; D remains ambiguous. The CDR3 runs 15 residues. With 0 bases removed from V and 1 base from J, the gap between germline ends came to 9 bases. Per germline, CDR1 MNHEY and CDR2 SVGAGI. The CDR3 coding sequence is TGTGCCAGCAGTTACTCGCGGGTTGCGAACACTGAAGCTTTCTTT. Amino acid sequence: CASSYSRVANTEAFF.

This chain connects TRBV19 to TRBJ2-4; 8 nucleotides match TRBD2. The CDR3 extends over 14 amino acids. Germline V gene lookup returns CDR1 LNHDA and CDR2 SQIVND (reference sequence). After removal of 4 bases from V and 7 bases from J, the junction contained 6 bases not matched to a gene. CDR3 DNA: TGTGCCAGTAGTACCGGACTAGCCTGGAACATTCAGTACTTC. It translates to CASSTGLAWNIQYF.

This chain joins TRBV7-2 and TRBJ2-3; 12 nucleotides line up with TRBD2. The J segment lost 9 bases and the V segment lost 4 bases, leaving 5 bases of the junction unmatched. The CDR3 consists of 14 residues. Germline CDR1 SGHTA, CDR2 FQGNSA. DNA of the CDR3: TGTGCCAGCAGCTCATGGACTAGCGGGATAACGCAGTATTTT. This gives the protein CASSSWTSGITQYF.

This chain uses TRBV9 with TRBJ2-7, with TRBD2 matching over 8 bases. Trimming cost V 0 bases and J 0 bases; bases outside gene matches: 2. The germline gives CDR1 SGDLS, CDR2 YYNGEE. This CDR3 is 15 amino acids long. CDR3 in amino acids: CASSVAGGASYEQYF. CDR3 nucleotide sequence: TGTGCCAGCAGCGTAGCGGGGGGGGCCTCCTACGAGCAGTACTTC.

For the CDR3, the DNA is TGTGCCAGCAGACTGACAGGGACTAGCAATCAGCCCCAGCATTTT. Residues: CASRLTGTSNQPQHF. The rearrangement uses TRBV27 and TRBJ1-5; TRBD1 agrees at 7 bases. Trimming took 6 bases from V and 0 from J; bases not matched to a gene: 5. The CDR3 extends over 15 amino acids. CDR1 and CDR2 (germline): MNHEY, SMNVEV (reference sequence).